This entry lists 10 T cell receptor beta chains sequenced from one sample in a study of beta chain features in type 1 diabetes. Study results and caveats: Type 1 diabetes patients had TCRB CDR3s that were shorter (moderately but significantly so) in all four CD4+ subsets.

What these receptors recognize is not known. Every bit of the isolated RNA underwent reverse transcription, so sequencing read expressed TCRB transcripts. TCRdb keeps only in-frame clones here, not all; method: immunoSEQ multiplex PCR. Seen here are 630,000 or so clones, over 12% observed once, and the top ten hold less than 0.04%. Sample: naive CD4+ T cells from blood. The receptors here all came from a man younger than 35 with type 1 diabetes.

The chain has TRBV6-5 and TRBJ2-7; 10 bases map to TRBD1. This CDR3 has 15 amino acids. V was pared by 4 bases and J by 3 bases, with 6 bases of the junction left unmatched. Germline V lookup: CDR1 MNHEY, CDR2 SVGAGI. CDR3 sequence reads: CASSSPGTGVYEQYF. The CDR3 DNA sequence: TGTGCCAGCAGTTCGCCCGGGACAGGGGTCTACGAGCAGTACTTC.

V and J are TRBV29-1 and TRBJ2-3; 14 nucleotides match TRBD2. The CDR3 has 17 amino acids. Per germline, CDR1 SQVTM and CDR2 ANQGSEA. With V trimmed by 1 base and J by 1 base, 4 bases remained unmatched. The DNA of the CDR3 is TGCAGCGTTGAAGGACTAGCGGGAGGGCCGGGCACAGATACGCAGTATTTT. Its protein is CSVEGLAGGPGTDTQYF.

The chain couples TRBV18 to TRBJ2-7; 9 bases map to TRBD1. This CDR3 has 14 residues. Germline V CDR1 and CDR2: KGHSH, LQKENI. Trimming took 3 bases from V and 5 from J; bases not matched to a gene: 5. The CDR3 region is CASSPRDRVDEQYF. CDR3 nucleotides: TGTGCCAGCTCACCCCGGGACAGGGTAGACGAGCAGTACTTC.

The chain combines TRBV30 with TRBJ2-2; D might be TRBD2 (5 bases). This CDR3 is 13 amino acids long. Per germline, CDR1 GTSNPN and CDR2 SVGIG (reference sequence). The V gene lost 4 bases and the J gene lost 6 bases, with 12 bases spanning the gap. CDR3 coding DNA: TGTGCCTGGAACCGGGGTGGAGCCGGGGAGCTGTTTTTT. Its translation is CAWNRGGAGELFF.

J is TRBJ2-3 and V is TRBV6-6; the D gene could be TRBD1 or TRBD2 (5 bases each). V was trimmed by 7 bases and J by 0 bases, leaving 14 bases between them. Germline V gene lookup returns CDR1 MNHNY and CDR2 SVGAGI (reference sequence). The CDR3 contains 15 residues. DNA of the CDR3: TGTGCCAGCATTCCGGGGCAGTTTAGCACAGATACGCAGTATTTT. This sequence encodes CASIPGQFSTDTQYF.

This clone occurred a few times. The V gene is TRBV4-2, the J gene TRBJ2-3; D is unclear. This CDR3 has 15 amino acids. V lost 4 bases, J lost 2 bases, and 13 bases lay in between. CDR1 is LGHNA, CDR2 YNFKEQ, per germline. This CDR3 is CASSPSTLPTDTQYF. The CDR3 coding sequence is TGTGCCAGCAGCCCGTCAACCCTGCCCACAGATACGCAGTATTTT.

A few counts support this clone. The chain recombines TRBV6-5 with TRBJ2-7; unclear D gene. The CDR3 covers 13 residues. In germline, CDR1 is MNHEY, CDR2 SVGAGI. Trimming cost V 0 bases and J 2 bases, with 5 bases left between them. CDR3 DNA sequence: TGTGCCAGCAGTTACTCTGGGGCCTACGAGCAGTACTTC. Its protein product is CASSYSGAYEQYF.

This clone has only a few counts. V and J are TRBV7-8 and TRBJ2-5, with a weak D call TRBD2 (5 bases). Trimming stripped 6 bases from V and 5 bases from J, with 13 bases between. CDR1 SGHVS and CDR2 FQNEAQ come from the germline V gene. This CDR3 has 13 residues. The chain's CDR3 is CASSIGRGETQYF. CDR3 in DNA: TGTGCCAGCAGTATCGGACGCGGGGAGACCCAGTACTTC.

This clone was counted only a few times. The V and J genes are TRBV6-5 and TRBJ2-3; TRBD2 might be the D (5 bases). The CDR3 length is 16 residues. Trimming took 0 bases from V and 2 from J, leaving 12 bases between them. Germline values: CDR1 MNHEY, CDR2 SVGAGI. CDR3 nucleotides: TGTGCCAGCAGTTACTCGAGTCGGGGTTACACAGATACGCAGTATTTT. Translating it yields CASSYSSRGYTDTQYF.

This clone occurred once. The gene calls are TRBV15 and TRBJ2-7; D is undetermined. Trimming took 5 bases from V and 3 from J, leaving 14 bases between them. The CDR3 sequence is 14 residues long. In germline, CDR1 is LNHNV, CDR2 YYDKDF (reference sequence). The chain's CDR3 is CATSPRTGYYEQYF. CDR3 bases: TGTGCCACCAGCCCCAGGACGGGCTACTACGAGCAGTACTTC. The whole variable domain, remainder taken from reference TRBV15 and TRBJ2-7, is DAMVIQNPRYQVTQFGKPVTLSCSQTLNHNVMYWYQQKSSQAPKLLFHYYDKDFNNEADTPDNFQSRRPNTSFCFLDIRSPGLGDTAMYLCATSPRTGYYEQYFGPGTRLTVT.